This entry features one T cell receptor (beta chain) sequence. As yet, its antigen is unknown. Germline values: CDR1 KGHSH, CDR2 LQKENI. Trimming pared 7 bases from V and 1 base from J, leaving 13 bases between. The CDR3 runs to 14 residues. This specimen belongs to a study of quantifying T cell responses using KT2 cells. At the level of the study: RNA was reverse transcribed with TCR alpha and beta constant-region primers. Estimated efficiency of the T4 ligation step was above 9% under optimum conditions.

Study-wide results and limits: KT2 clone alpha and beta sequence counts scaled linearly with input KT2 cell number.

A single-stranded UMI oligo with SP2 sequence was ligated to cDNA 3' ends. The first PCR ran roughly 4 cycles with an equimolar RC1.1 and RC1.2 beta primer mix. TCRdb recomputed calls from the UMI-ligation and nested PCR reads with MiXCR, one row per CDR3 protein. Here the sample spans tens of thousands of distinct CDR3 sequences, 7.3% being singletons. The sample consisted of PBMCs spiked with cells of the T cell clone KT2. This chain links TRBV18 with TRBJ1-1; no clear D. The origin of this receptor is a human donor. In DNA form, the CDR3 reads TGTGCCAGCTTCTTAAGGACGGCGAACACTGAAGCTTTCTTT. Protein product: CASFLRTANTEAFF.